Each of the 25 T cell receptor beta chains below was sequenced from the same sample in a study of T-cell memory formation after mild COVID-19. A single record per CDR3 protein comes from TCRdb applying MiXCR to the 5' RACE reads. The sample contains 210,000 or so distinct CDR3 sequences, 27% of which appear only once. The sample comprised PBMCs or a T cell subset sorted from them (not recorded which). The receptors here all came from an adult woman who had mild COVID-19 (a few samples of this study predate the infection). Cell type and time point are not known.

The gene calls are TRBV20-1 and TRBJ1-4; 12 bases fit TRBD1. With V trimmed by 6 bases and J by 8 bases, 16 bases remained unmatched. Germline assignment: CDR1 DFQATT and CDR2 SNEGSKA (reference sequence). The CDR3 runs to 17 residues. The DNA of the CDR3 is TGCAGTGCCCCTTCCGGGACAGGGGGCCGTCGGGTCGAAAAACTGTTTTTT. Protein product: CSAPSGTGGRRVEKLFF.

The gene calls are TRBV12-3 or TRBV12-4 and TRBJ2-3; the match to TRBD1 covers 9 bases. Unmatched junction bases numbered 11, after V lost 6 bases and J lost 4 bases. The CDR3 is 16 amino acids. The CDR3 DNA is TGTGCCAGCAGGCTGTCCGGGACAGGGCCCCCAGATACGCAGTATTTT. Translation gives CASRLSGTGPPDTQYF.

This clonotype occurred a few times. The chain recombines TRBV10-3 with TRBJ2-3; 9 positions match TRBD1. J lost 4 bases, V lost 4 bases, and 3 bases had no gene match. The germline gives CDR1 ENHRY, CDR2 SYGVKD. The CDR3 runs to 14 residues. In nucleotides, the CDR3 is TGTGCCATCAGTGGAACAGGGGGCGCAGATACGCAGTATTTT. As protein: CAISGTGGADTQYF.

Only one count was recorded for this clonotype. This chain links TRBV27 with TRBJ2-2, with 8 bases identical to TRBD2. Germline CDR1 reads MNHEY; CDR2 reads SMNVEV (reference sequence). CDR3 length equals 16 residues. V lost 7 bases and J lost 0; bases outside the gene matches: 7. The CDR3 here is CASITSGGPNTGELFF. CDR3 coding DNA: TGTGCCAGCATCACCTCGGGGGGGCCGAACACCGGGGAGCTGTTTTTT.

This clonotype was seen at least ten times. J is TRBJ2-5 and V is TRBV5-1; D not resolved. The CDR3 loop spans 10 amino acids. Trimming pared 4 bases from V and 4 bases from J, leaving 2 bases between. Germline V lookup: CDR1 SGHRS, CDR2 YFSETQ. CDR3 loop: CASSGETQYF. CDR3 bases: TGCGCCAGCAGCGGAGAGACCCAGTACTTC.

This clonotype was counted between two and nine times. The V gene is TRBV25-1, the J gene TRBJ2-7; D tentatively fits TRBD1 or TRBD2 (6 bases each). Trimming stripped 2 bases from V and 3 bases from J, with 14 bases between. The CDR3 runs 15 residues. Germline CDR1 reads MGHDK; CDR2 reads SYGVNS. Here the CDR3 reads CASSEGGPGYYEQYF. The CDR3 coding sequence is TGTGCCAGCAGTGAAGGGGGGCCCGGATACTACGAGCAGTACTTC.

The DNA for the CDR3 is TGTGCCAGCAGCCCCGGTAGCGGCAGCTCCTACGAGCAGTACTTC. It codes for CASSPGSGSSYEQYF. The V call is TRBV7-2, the J call TRBJ2-7; TRBD2 is a possible D gene (6 bases). The V end lost 5 bases, the J end lost 0 bases, and 14 bases lay between the germline ends. There are 15 residues in the CDR3. Germline lookup yields CDR1 SGHTA and CDR2 FQGNSA.

This chain uses TRBV27 with TRBJ2-1; possibly TRBD2 for D (7 bases). CDR1 and CDR2 from the germline V gene are MNHEY and SMNVEV (reference sequence). The CDR3 consists of 14 residues. V lost 1 base and J lost 10, with 14 bases in between. The CDR3 is CASSLLGGEGEQFF. The CDR3 nucleotides are TGTGCCAGCAGTTTATTAGGGGGGGAGGGGGAGCAGTTCTTC.

The chain links TRBV5-1 to TRBJ2-7, with 7 bases lining up with TRBD1. Germline loops: CDR1 SGHRS, CDR2 YFSETQ. The CDR3 length is 15 residues. V was pared by 2 bases and J by 0 bases, with 5 bases of the junction left unmatched. The CDR3 sequence is CASSFTQGRSYEQYF. The CDR3 DNA sequence: TGCGCCAGCAGCTTTACACAGGGGCGCTCCTACGAGCAGTACTTC. Supplemented by reference TRBV5-1 and TRBJ2-7, the full variable domain reads KAGVTQTPRYLIKTRGQQVTLSCSPISGHRSVSWYQQTPGQGLQFLFEYFSETQRNKGNFPGRFSGRQFSNSRSEMNVSTLELGDSALYLCASSFTQGRSYEQYFGPGTRLTVT.

This clonotype came up once. The chain is built from TRBV6-2 or TRBV6-3 and TRBJ2-1, with 11 positions matching TRBD2. The CDR3 is made up of 15 amino acids. Looked up from germline, CDR1 is MNHEY and CDR2 is SVGEGT. Unmatched junction bases numbered 7, after V lost 7 bases and J lost 5 bases. CDR3 nucleotides: TGTGCCAGCACCATACTAGCGGGGGTACACAATGAGCAGTTCTTC. Residues: CASTILAGVHNEQFF.

This chain joins TRBV12-3 or TRBV12-4 and TRBJ2-2, with D maybe TRBD2 (6 bases). V was clipped by 3 bases and J by 5 bases, with 25 bases between them. CDR3 length: 19 amino acids. CDR3 DNA: TGTGCCAGCAGTTTCTTGTCGGAGGGACCCCTTCCGAGGACCGGGGAGCTGTTTTTT. This translates into CASSFLSEGPLPRTGELFF.

This clonotype was seen more than once but under ten times. The V call is TRBV24-1, the J call TRBJ2-1; D uncertain. CDR1 and CDR2 (germline): KGHDR, SFDVKD. The CDR3 has 13 residues. Trimming left V 2 bases short and J 7 bases short, with 8 bases between. The CDR3 sequence: CATSDYADNEQFF. CDR3 DNA: TGTGCCACCAGTGATTATGCGGATAATGAGCAGTTCTTC.

The chain joins TRBV4-2 to TRBJ2-3, with a possible D match to TRBD2 (6 bases). V lost 1 base, J lost 2 bases, and 16 bases lay in between. From germline, CDR1 is LGHNA and CDR2 YNFKEQ. This CDR3 is built from 17 residues. In DNA, the CDR3 is TGTGCCAGCAGCCAAGGGGTTAGCGGAAGTTTCACAGATACGCAGTATTTT. It is translated as CASSQGVSGSFTDTQYF.

This clonotype occurred a few times. This chain joins TRBV5-4 and TRBJ2-5, with unresolved D. Trimming took off 1 base at V and 1 base at J, with 8 bases between the two ends. This CDR3 has 14 amino acids. CDR1 SGHNT and CDR2 YYREEE come from the germline V gene (reference sequence). In nucleotides, the CDR3 is TGTGCCAGCAGCTTGTCTCAGCTCCAAGAGACCCAGTACTTC. Amino acids: CASSLSQLQETQYF.

This clonotype was observed a handful of times. V usage is TRBV20-1 and J usage is TRBJ2-2; possibly TRBD1 or TRBD2 for D (7 bases each). This CDR3 region has 14 residues. CDR1 and CDR2 from the germline V gene are DFQATT and SNEGSKA (reference sequence). Trimming left V 6 bases short and J 1 base short, with 12 bases between. CDR3 coding DNA: TGCAGTGCGGGAGGGGGCAGGAACACCGGGGAGCTGTTTTTT. As protein: CSAGGGRNTGELFF.

This clonotype was detected only a few times. This sequence joins TRBV29-1 and TRBJ2-7, with D tentatively TRBD1 (5 bases). CDR3 length: 13 residues. V shed 0 bases and J shed 3 bases, with 9 bases lying between them. CDR1 and CDR2 from the germline V gene are SQVTM and ANQGSEA. Here the CDR3 reads CSVEDPRDYEQYF. In nucleotides, the CDR3 is TGCAGCGTTGAAGACCCCAGGGACTACGAGCAGTACTTC.

This chain links TRBV29-1 with TRBJ1-1; a possible D gene is TRBD1 (5 bases). Germline V gives CDR1 SQVTM, CDR2 ANQGSEA. V lost 6 bases and J lost 8, with 16 bases in between. This CDR3 has 12 amino acids. The CDR3 loop reads CSVRAGFPEAFF. DNA of the CDR3: TGCAGCGTAAGAGCAGGGTTTCCCGAAGCTTTCTTT.

The rearrangement links TRBV20-1 to TRBJ1-5, with 7 bases lining up with TRBD1. Germline-derived CDR1 and CDR2 are DFQATT and SNEGSKA (reference sequence). V lost 2 bases and J lost 4; bases outside the gene matches: 8. CDR3 length: 15 amino acids. Here the CDR3 DNA reads TGCAGTGCTAGACAACAGGGGCGCGAGAATCAGCCCCAGCATTTT. Its protein is CSARQQGRENQPQHF.

A few counts support this clonotype. The chain is built from TRBV7-2 and TRBJ2-3; D may be TRBD2 (7 bases). The germline gives CDR1 SGHTA, CDR2 FQGNSA. Trimming left V 0 bases short and J 2 bases short, with 12 bases between. This CDR3 contains 16 residues. CDR3 in DNA: TGTGCCAGCAGCTTAGCAGCGGGACATTCCACAGATACGCAGTATTTT. Translating gives CASSLAAGHSTDTQYF.

The chain has TRBV20-1 and TRBJ2-2; D is unclear. V shed 1 base and J shed 1 base, with 4 bases lying between them. The CDR3 consists of 13 residues. From germline, CDR1 is DFQATT and CDR2 SNEGSKA (reference sequence). The CDR3 spells CSARAGNTGELFF. DNA for the CDR3: TGCAGTGCTAGAGCAGGGAACACCGGGGAGCTGTTTTTT.

In its sample, this clonotype was seen a few times. J is TRBJ2-7 and V is TRBV7-3; unclear D gene. CDR1 and CDR2 (germline): SGHTA, FQGTGA. This CDR3 has 13 amino acids. V lost 5 bases and J lost 6, with 14 bases in between. CDR3 nucleotide sequence: TGTGCCAGCAGCCCGGATCTTAGTGGCGAGCAGTACTTC. Its translation is CASSPDLSGEQYF.

The gene calls are TRBV20-1 and TRBJ1-6; unclear D gene. The ends were cut back, 7 bases at V and 10 bases at J, with 14 bases in the middle. CDR1 is DFQATT, CDR2 SNEGSKA, per germline (reference sequence). There are 12 residues in the CDR3. The CDR3 is CSVRGGNSPLHF. CDR3 DNA: TGCAGTGTCCGAGGTGGGAACTCACCCCTCCACTTT.

There are a few counts of this clonotype. V usage is TRBV7-9 and J usage is TRBJ2-5, with TRBD2 matching 8 bases. CDR3 length: 15 residues. The ends lost 1 base at V and 3 bases at J; junction bases unmatched: 4. The germline gives CDR1 SEHNR, CDR2 FQNEAQ (reference sequence). The CDR3 DNA reads as TGTGCCAGCAGCTTAGGGGGACTAGGGAAAGAGACCCAGTACTTC. It is translated as CASSLGGLGKETQYF.

The chain couples TRBV6-2 or TRBV6-3 to TRBJ1-3; possibly TRBD1 for D (6 bases). The germline V gene encodes CDR1 MNHEY and CDR2 SVGEGT. The CDR3 is 15 residues long. V gave up 6 bases and J gave up 4 bases, with 16 bases separating them. CDR3 sequence reads: CASRTQGATGNTIYF. In DNA form, the CDR3 reads TGTGCCAGCAGGACACAGGGAGCGACCGGAAACACCATATATTTT.

The chain has TRBV19 and TRBJ2-2, with 7 bases identical to TRBD1. Germline CDR1 and CDR2: LNHDA and SQIVND (reference sequence). The CDR3 covers 14 residues. J was trimmed by 5 bases and V by 7 bases; bases with no gene match: 7. The CDR3 reads CASTFFRGTGELFF. For the CDR3, the DNA is TGTGCCAGTACCTTCTTCAGGGGGACCGGGGAGCTGTTTTTT.